This T cell receptor beta chain came from a study of post-analysis software for immune sequencing data. The CDR3 spans 14 residues. Germline CDR1 ENHRY, CDR2 SYGVKD. Trimming cost V 6 bases and J 1 base; bases outside gene matches: 6. TCR beta cDNA libraries included unique molecular identifiers. TCRdb re-called the PCR reads through MiXCR, storing one row per CDR3 protein. The profile covers about 460,000 distinct CDR3 sequences, with under 55% appearing a single time and about 12% taken by the ten largest. Study observations and caveats: In patients, about 5 TRBV segments were more frequent than in controls, with TRBV5-6, TRBV5-1 and TRBV20-1 among them.

Of note for this clonotype: Its antigen remains unknown.

Sequencing was done on a sample of blood. The rearrangement links TRBV10-3 to TRBJ2-7; 7 nucleotides line up with TRBD1. This receptor was obtained from a girl between 10 and 17 years old with multiple sclerosis. The chain's CDR3 is CAIRTGTASYEQYF. The CDR3 bases are TGTGCCATCAGAACCGGGACAGCGTCCTACGAGCAGTACTTC.